One sample yielded the 8 T cell receptor beta chains listed below, sequenced in a study of hypomethylating agent response in myelodysplastic syndrome. Measured with immunoSEQ multiplex PCR; TCRdb has only the in-frame clones, and not every one. The sample holds 5,500 to 7,500 clones, approximately 84% seen once. The starting material was bone marrow, obtained before or after starting hypomethylating agent treatment for myelodysplastic syndrome (not recorded which). Every receptor here comes from a human donor with myelodysplastic syndrome.

This sequence joins TRBV5-5 and TRBJ1-5; 8 bases are shared with TRBD1. Germline CDR1 SGHKS, CDR2 YYEKEE (reference sequence). The V and J ends lost 5 bases and 3 bases, in that order; junction bases with no gene match: 7. The length of the CDR3 is 15 residues. CDR3 loop: CASSYGQGHNQPQHF. For the CDR3, the DNA is TGTGCCAGCAGTTACGGACAGGGCCACAATCAGCCCCAGCATTTT.

The chain links TRBV5-1 to TRBJ2-1; 10 positions agree with TRBD1. Trimming at V came to 3 bases and at J to 7 bases, leaving 7 bases not matched to a gene. CDR1 and CDR2 (germline): SGHRS, YFSETQ. The length of the CDR3 is 15 residues. CDR3 DNA: TGCGCCAGCAGCTCCTCAGACAGGGGGCGGAATGAGCAGTTCTTC. This codes for CASSSSDRGRNEQFF.

The chain joins TRBV5-4 to TRBJ2-1; D is uncertain. CDR3 length equals 13 residues. Trimming left V 6 bases short and J 6 bases short, with 13 bases between. Germline V gene data show CDR1 as SGHNT and CDR2 as YYREEE (reference sequence). The CDR3 region is CASNPQEVNEQFF. The CDR3 bases are TGTGCCAGCAACCCCCAAGAGGTCAATGAGCAGTTCTTC. The full variable domain, its missing parts supplied by reference TRBV5-4 and TRBJ2-1, is ETGVTQSPTHLIKTRGQQVTLRCSSQSGHNTVSWYQQALGQGPQFIFQYYREEENGRGNFPPRFSGLQFPNYSSELNVNALELDDSALYLCASNPQEVNEQFFGPGTRLTVL.

This clone was counted a few times. V usage is TRBV9 and J usage is TRBJ1-2; D remains unclear. This CDR3 spans 13 amino acids. CDR1 and CDR2 (germline): SGDLS, YYNGEE. Trimming shortened V by 2 bases and J by 1 base, and 6 bases separated the two germline ends. DNA of the CDR3: TGTGCCAGCAGCGTCGGGGTTAACTATGGCTACACCTTC. Amino acid sequence: CASSVGVNYGYTF.

The chain uses TRBV15 and TRBJ1-5, with D maybe TRBD1 (5 bases). The CDR3 runs to 15 residues. The germline V gene has CDR1 LNHNV and CDR2 YYDKDF (reference sequence). Trimming left V 1 base short and J 11 bases short, with 18 bases between. The CDR3 reads CATSRGGEMGGTQHF. CDR3 bases: TGTGCCACCAGCAGAGGAGGGGAAATGGGGGGAACCCAGCATTTT.

The chain joins TRBV5-1 to TRBJ1-1, with D possibly matching TRBD1 (6 bases). Trimming pared 3 bases from V and 3 bases from J, leaving 12 bases between. Germline-derived CDR1 and CDR2 are SGHRS and YFSETQ. CDR3 size: 14 residues. This chain's CDR3 is CASSSSGGHTEAFF. The CDR3 DNA sequence: TGCGCCAGCAGCTCCTCTGGGGGGCACACTGAAGCTTTCTTT. The full variable domain, completed using reference TRBV5-1 and TRBJ1-1, is KAGVTQTPRYLIKTRGQQVTLSCSPISGHRSVSWYQQTPGQGLQFLFEYFSETQRNKGNFPGRFSGRQFSNSRSEMNVSTLELGDSALYLCASSSSGGHTEAFFGQGTRLTVV.

V gene TRBV10-1 combines with J gene TRBJ2-2, with TRBD1 matching 12 bases. J lost 6 bases, V lost 4 bases, and 9 bases had no gene match. Germline values: CDR1 WNHNN, CDR2 SYGVQD (reference sequence). The CDR3 totals 17 residues. The CDR3 DNA sequence: TGCGCCAGCAGTGGGGACAGGGGGCGCGGCAAGCCCGGGGAGCTGTTTTTT. It is translated as CASSGDRGRGKPGELFF.

The chain links TRBV19 to TRBJ1-6; 10 bases map to TRBD1. This CDR3 has 16 residues. The V gene's germline CDR1 is LNHDA and CDR2 SQIVND (reference sequence). Trimming removed 9 bases from V and 9 bases from J; junction bases left unmatched: 14. For the CDR3, the DNA is TGTGCCAGCCACTCCCCCGACAGGGGGCTTGGTTCACCCCTCCACTTT. Translated, it gives CASHSPDRGLGSPLHF.